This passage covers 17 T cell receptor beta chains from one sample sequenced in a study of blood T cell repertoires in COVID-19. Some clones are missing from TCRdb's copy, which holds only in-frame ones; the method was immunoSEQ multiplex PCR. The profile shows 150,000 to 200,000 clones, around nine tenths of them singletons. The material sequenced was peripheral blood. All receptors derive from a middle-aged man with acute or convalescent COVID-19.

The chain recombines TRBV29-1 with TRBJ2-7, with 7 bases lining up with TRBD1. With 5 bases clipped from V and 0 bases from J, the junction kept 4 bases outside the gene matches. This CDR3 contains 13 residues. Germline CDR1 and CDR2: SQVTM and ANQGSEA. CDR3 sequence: CSVQTGTSYEQYF. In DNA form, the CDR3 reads TGCAGCGTTCAGACAGGGACCTCCTACGAGCAGTACTTC.

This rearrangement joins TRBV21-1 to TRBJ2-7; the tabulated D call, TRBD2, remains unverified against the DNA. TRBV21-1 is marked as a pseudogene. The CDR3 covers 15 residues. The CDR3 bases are TGTGCCAGCAGCAACGGAGGACTAGCCCTATACGAGCAGTACTTC. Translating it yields CASSNGGLALYEQYF.

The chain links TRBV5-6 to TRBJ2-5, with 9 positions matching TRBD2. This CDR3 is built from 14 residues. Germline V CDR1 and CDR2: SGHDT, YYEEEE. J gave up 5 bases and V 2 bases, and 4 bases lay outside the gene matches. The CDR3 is CASSFPSGAETQYF. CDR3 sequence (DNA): TGTGCCAGCAGCTTCCCTAGCGGGGCTGAGACCCAGTACTTC.

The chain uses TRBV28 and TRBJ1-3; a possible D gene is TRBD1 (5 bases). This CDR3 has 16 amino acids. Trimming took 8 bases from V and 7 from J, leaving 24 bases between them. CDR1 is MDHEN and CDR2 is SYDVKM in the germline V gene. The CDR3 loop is CASGDPGAGYGNTIYF. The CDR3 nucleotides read TGTGCCAGCGGCGACCCCGGAGCAGGGTACGGGAACACCATATATTTT.

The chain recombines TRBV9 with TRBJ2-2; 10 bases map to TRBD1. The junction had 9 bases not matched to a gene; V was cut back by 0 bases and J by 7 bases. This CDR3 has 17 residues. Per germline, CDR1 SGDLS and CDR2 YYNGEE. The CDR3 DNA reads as TGTGCCAGCAGCGTAGTACCAGCGGGACAGGGGTTCGGGGAGCTGTTTTTT. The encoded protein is CASSVVPAGQGFGELFF.

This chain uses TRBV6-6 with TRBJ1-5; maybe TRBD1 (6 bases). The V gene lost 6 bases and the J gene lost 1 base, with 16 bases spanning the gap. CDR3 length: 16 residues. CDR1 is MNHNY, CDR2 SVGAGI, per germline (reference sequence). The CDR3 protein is CASSEGGGASNQPQHF. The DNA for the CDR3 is TGTGCCAGCAGCGAGGGAGGGGGAGCCAGCAATCAGCCCCAGCATTTT.

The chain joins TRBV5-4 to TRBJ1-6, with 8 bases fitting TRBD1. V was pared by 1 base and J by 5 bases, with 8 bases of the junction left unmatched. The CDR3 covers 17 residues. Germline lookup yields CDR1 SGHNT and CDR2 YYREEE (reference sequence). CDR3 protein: CASSLRTGSWNNSPLHF. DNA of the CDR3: TGTGCCAGCAGCTTGAGGACAGGGTCATGGAATAATTCACCCCTCCACTTT. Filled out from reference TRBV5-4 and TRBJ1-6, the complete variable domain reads ETGVTQSPTHLIKTRGQQVTLRCSSQSGHNTVSWYQQALGQGPQFIFQYYREEENGRGNFPPRFSGLQFPNYSSELNVNALELDDSALYLCASSLRTGSWNNSPLHFGNGTRLTVT.

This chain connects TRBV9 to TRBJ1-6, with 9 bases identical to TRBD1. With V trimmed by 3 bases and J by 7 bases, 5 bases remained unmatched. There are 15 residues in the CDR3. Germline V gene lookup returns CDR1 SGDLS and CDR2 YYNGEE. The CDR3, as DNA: TGTGCCAGCAGCGCGCAGACAGGGGGAAATTCACCCCTCCACTTT. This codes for CASSAQTGGNSPLHF. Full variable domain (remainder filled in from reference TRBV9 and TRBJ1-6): DSGVTQTPKHLITATGQRVTLRCSPRSGDLSVYWYQQSLDQGLQFLIQYYNGEERAKGNILERFSAQQFPDLHSELNLSSLELGDSALYFCASSAQTGGNSPLHFGNGTRLTVT.

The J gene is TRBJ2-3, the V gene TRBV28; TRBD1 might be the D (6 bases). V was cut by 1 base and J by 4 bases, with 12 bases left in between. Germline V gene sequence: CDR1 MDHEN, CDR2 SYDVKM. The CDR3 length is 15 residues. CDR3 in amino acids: CASSLYRVQADTQYF. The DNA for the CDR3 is TGTGCCAGCAGTTTATACAGGGTGCAAGCAGATACGCAGTATTTT.

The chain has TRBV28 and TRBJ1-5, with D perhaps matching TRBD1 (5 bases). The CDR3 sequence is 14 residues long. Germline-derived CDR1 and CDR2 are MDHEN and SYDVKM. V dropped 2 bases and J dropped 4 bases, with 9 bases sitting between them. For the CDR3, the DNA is TGTGCCAGCAGTTTACCGGGACTTAATCAGCCCCAGCATTTT. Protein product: CASSLPGLNQPQHF.

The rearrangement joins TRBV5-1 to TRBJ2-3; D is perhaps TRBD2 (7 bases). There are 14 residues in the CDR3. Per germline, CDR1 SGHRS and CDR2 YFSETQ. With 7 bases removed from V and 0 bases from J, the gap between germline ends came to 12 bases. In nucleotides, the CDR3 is TGCGCCAGCGTTAGGGGGGGTAGCACAGATACGCAGTATTTT. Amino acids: CASVRGGSTDTQYF.

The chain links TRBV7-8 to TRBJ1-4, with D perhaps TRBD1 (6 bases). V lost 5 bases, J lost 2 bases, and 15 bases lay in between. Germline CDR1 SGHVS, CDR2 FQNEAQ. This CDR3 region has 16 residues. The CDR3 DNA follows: TGTGCCAGCAGCGCATCCGGGACAAGGACTAATGAAAAACTGTTTTTT. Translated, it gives CASSASGTRTNEKLFF.

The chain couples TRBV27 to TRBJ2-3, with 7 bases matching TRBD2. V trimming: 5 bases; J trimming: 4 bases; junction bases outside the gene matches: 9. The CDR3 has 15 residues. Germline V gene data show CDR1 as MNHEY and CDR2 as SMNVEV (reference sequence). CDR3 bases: TGTGCCAGCAGTAGCCCTAGCGGAGCGGCAGATACGCAGTATTTT. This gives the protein CASSSPSGAADTQYF.

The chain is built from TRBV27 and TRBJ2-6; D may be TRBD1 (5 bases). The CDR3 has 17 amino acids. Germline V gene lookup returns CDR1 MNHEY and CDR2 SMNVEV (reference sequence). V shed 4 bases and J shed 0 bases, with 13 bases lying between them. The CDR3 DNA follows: TGTGCCAGCAGTTACGACCACAGGACCTCTGGGGCCAACGTCCTGACTTTC. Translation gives CASSYDHRTSGANVLTF.

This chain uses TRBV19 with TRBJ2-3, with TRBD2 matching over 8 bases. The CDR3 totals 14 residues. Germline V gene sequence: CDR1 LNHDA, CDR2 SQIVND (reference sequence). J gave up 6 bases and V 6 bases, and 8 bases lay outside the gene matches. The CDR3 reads CASRNRGGRDTQYF. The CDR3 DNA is TGTGCCAGTAGGAATCGGGGGGGGCGGGATACGCAGTATTTT.

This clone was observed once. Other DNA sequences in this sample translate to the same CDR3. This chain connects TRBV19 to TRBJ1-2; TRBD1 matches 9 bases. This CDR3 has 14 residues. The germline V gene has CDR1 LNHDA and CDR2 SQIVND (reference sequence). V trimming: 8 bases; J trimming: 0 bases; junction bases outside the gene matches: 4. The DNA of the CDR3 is TGTGCCAGTTCTCGACAGGGGGCTAACTATGGCTACACCTTC. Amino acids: CASSRQGANYGYTF.

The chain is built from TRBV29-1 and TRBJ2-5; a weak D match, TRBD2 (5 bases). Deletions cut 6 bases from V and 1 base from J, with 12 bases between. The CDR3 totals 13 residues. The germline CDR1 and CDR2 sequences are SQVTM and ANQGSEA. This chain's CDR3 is CSVPGVSQETQYF. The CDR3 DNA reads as TGCAGCGTCCCCGGGGTGAGCCAAGAGACCCAGTACTTC. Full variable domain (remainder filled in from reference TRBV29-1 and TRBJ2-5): SAVISQKPSRDICQRGTSLTIQCQVDSQVTMMFWYRQQPGQSLTLIATANQGSEATYESGFVIDKFPISRPNLTFSTLTVSNMSPEDSSIYLCSVPGVSQETQYFGPGTRLLVL.